The entry below describes one TCR beta chain. Sequencing used immunoSEQ multiplex PCR; TCRdb keeps in-frame clones, though not all of them. The table records 250,000 or so clones, less than 95% of them present only once. This entry belongs to a study of blood T cell repertoires in COVID-19. Overall study context: Nucleic acid was either cDNA or gDNA, and it came from T cells, B-cell-depleted T cells, or PBMCs.

Individuals aged about 18 to 100 years were recruited from 24 US areas. Assignments of participants to cohorts depended upon their own reported clinical history. The sequence came from a man between 35 and 55 years old who had been exposed to COVID-19. Sequencing was performed on PBMCs or T cells enriched from blood (not recorded which).

The chain's CDR3 is CASSFSSGTEDTEAFF. The CDR3 DNA reads as TGTGCCAGCAGTTTTTCGTCAGGGACTGAGGACACTGAAGCTTTCTTT. The chain links TRBV28 to TRBJ1-1; possible D gene TRBD1, 5 bases. Germline-derived CDR1 and CDR2 are MDHEN and SYDVKM. This CDR3 has 16 amino acids. The V end was cut by 3 bases, the J end by 3 bases, with 17 bases between.